These T cell receptor beta chains were read from a single sample in a study of CD8 T cell repertoires and HIV-1 epitope variants. The antigens for these receptors are not known. Assay used: immunoSEQ multiplex PCR; TCRdb lists only in-frame clones, some missing. The sample shows around 3,300 clones, just under 70% of them seen only once. The sample consisted of cultured CD8+ T cells derived from PBMCs. The source is a male donor with HIV. Both conserved end residues are part of each CDR3. Each record gives: D gene, J gene, CDR3 length, clone size, V gene, CDR3 DNA, CDR3 protein. D genes are given only for firm matches. Clone size is given for some rows only: seen once, a few or many times, or a class if the clone is expanded.

>TRBD1|TRBJ1-3|16|-|TRBV6-6
TGTGCCAGCAGTCCCTGGGACAGGTCCTCTGGAAACACCATATATTTT
CASSPWDRSSGNTIYF
>-|TRBJ2-5|15|hyperexpanded|TRBV13
TGTGCCAGCAGCTCCGCCGGGATAGATCAAGAGACCCAGTACTTC
CASSSAGIDQETQYF
>TRBD1|TRBJ2-3|15|-|TRBV4-3
TGCGCCAGCAGCCTCCGGACAGGGATCACAGATACGCAGTATTTT
CASSLRTGITDTQYF
>TRBD1|TRBJ2-5|15|-|TRBV6-5
TGTGCCAGCAGTGCCACGACAGGGAACCAAGAGACCCAGTACTTC
CASSATTGNQETQYF
>-|TRBJ2-1|16|once|TRBV19
TGTGCCAGTAGCTACTCATGGGCTATCGTGGACAATGAGCAGTTCTTC
CASSYSWAIVDNEQFF
>TRBD1|TRBJ1-3|15|large|TRBV13
TGTGCCAGCAGCCCTGACAGGGACGGGCGAAACACCATATATTTT
CASSPDRDGRNTIYF
>-|TRBJ2-5|12|-|TRBV5-4
TGTGCCAGTTGGGACACACAAGAGACCCAGTACTTC
CASWDTQETQYF
>-|TRBJ1-4|17|-|TRBV28
TGTGCCAGCAGCGACTACTATAGGGACCTCGGAAATGAAAAACTGTTTTTT
CASSDYYRDLGNEKLFF
>-|TRBJ2-3|12|few|TRBV7-9
TGTGCCAGCAGCGACATTTCAGATACGCAGTATTTT
CASSDISDTQYF
>TRBD1|TRBJ1-4|15|-|TRBV25-1
TGTGCCAGCAGTGAACCGGGACAGGGGGCTGGAAAACTGTTTTTT
CASSEPGQGAGKLFF
>-|TRBJ2-1|15|few|TRBV9
TGTGCCAGCAGCGTACGCAGGGACCCGTACAATGAGCAGTTCTTC
CASSVRRDPYNEQFF
>TRBD1|TRBJ1-2|15|large|TRBV4-2
TGTGCCAGCAGCCTAGGGGACAGCGGGAGGGGTGGCTACACCTTC
CASSLGDSGRGGYTF
>-|TRBJ2-2|14|-|TRBV7-9
TGTGCCAGCAGCTTAAAGACAGACACCGGGGAGCTGTTTTTT
CASSLKTDTGELFF
>-|TRBJ2-4|17|-|TRBV28
TGTGCCAGCAGTGAGAGACGCCTCGGGACCTACAAAAACATTCAGTACTTC
CASSERRLGTYKNIQYF
>TRBD1|TRBJ1-1|14|-|TRBV19
TGTGCCAGTAGGACAGGGGTGCGGAACACTGAAGCTTTCTTT
CASRTGVRNTEAFF
>-|TRBJ2-7|13|few|TRBV28
TGTGCCAGCAGTTTACCGGGAGCTAGCGAGCAGTACTTC
CASSLPGASEQYF
>TRBD1|TRBJ2-5|17|-|TRBV7-6
TGTGCCAGCAGCTTAGCCCGGGACAGGAGTGGGAGAGAGACCCAGTACTTC
CASSLARDRSGRETQYF
>TRBD1|TRBJ2-1|13|-|TRBV2
TGTCACGTTGAGACAGGGGAGCACAATGAGCAGTTCTTC
CHVETGEHNEQFF
>-|TRBJ2-1|17|once|TRBV4-1
TGCGCCAGCAGCCGCTCATTAGACGGGAGCTCCTACAATGAGCAGTTCTTC
CASSRSLDGSSYNEQFF
>-|TRBJ2-2|16|-|TRBV7-9
TGTGCCAGCAGCCACATTAAGGGGCGCGACACCGGGGAGCTGTTTTTT
CASSHIKGRDTGELFF
>-|TRBJ2-7|14|-|TRBV4-1
TGCGCCAGCAGCCAAGATGATAGCTCCTACGAGCAGTACTTC
CASSQDDSSYEQYF
>-|TRBJ1-1|12|few|TRBV7-3
TGTGCCAGCAGCATAGGGGGGAATGAAGCTTTCTTT
CASSIGGNEAFF
>TRBD1|TRBJ2-1|13|-|TRBV6-5
TGTGCCAGCAGTGACCAGACAGGGGGATTTCCGTTCTTC
CASSDQTGGFPFF
>-|TRBJ1-3|15|-|TRBV27
TGTGCCAGCAGTCTAACCGCAGGGTTTGGAAACACCATATATTTT
CASSLTAGFGNTIYF
>-|TRBJ2-5|15|-|TRBV5-1
TGCGCCAGCAGCTTCGAGGCGGCAGGCCAAGAGACCCAGTACTTC
CASSFEAAGQETQYF
>TRBD1|TRBJ2-7|15|-|TRBV7-8
TGTGCCAGCAGCCGGCTGACAGGGGGTTTCGACGAGCAGTACTTC
CASSRLTGGFDEQYF
>-|TRBJ1-2|16|few|TRBV4-3
TGCGCCAGCAGCCAAGATCCCCCAGACTTGGACTATGGCTACACCTTC
CASSQDPPDLDYGYTF
>-|TRBJ1-1|12|-|TRBV15
TGTGCCACCAGCAGGGAGTACACTGAAGCTTTCTTT
CATSREYTEAFF
>-|TRBJ2-7|12|-|TRBV27
TGTGCCAGCAGTAGAGGTGACTACGAGCAGTACTTC
CASSRGDYEQYF
>TRBD1|TRBJ1-1|18|-|TRBV5-1
TGCGCCAGCAGCTCGGAAGACAGGGGTTTGGGGATGAACACTGAAGCTTTCTTT
CASSSEDRGLGMNTEAFF
>TRBD1|TRBJ2-1|14|-|TRBV7-2
TGTGCCAGCAGCTTGGGACAGGGGCCCAATGAGCAGTTCTTC
CASSLGQGPNEQFF
>-|TRBJ2-1|12|-|TRBV7-9
TGTGCCAGCAGCTTAGATCCGGATGAGCAGTTCTTC
CASSLDPDEQFF
>TRBD1|TRBJ1-1|14|-|TRBV28
TGTGCCAGCAGTAAATCAAGGGGGCCCGCTGAAGCTTTCTTT
CASSKSRGPAEAFF
>TRBD1|TRBJ2-6|16|few|TRBV6-5
TGTGCCAGCAGTTACACAGGGGGCTCTGGGGCCAACGTCCTGACTTTC
CASSYTGGSGANVLTF
>-|TRBJ1-3|17|-|TRBV28
TGTGCCAGCATCCTAAGCACGGGAAAAGGGGGAGGAAACACCATATATTTT
CASILSTGKGGGNTIYF
>TRBD1|TRBJ1-2|13|-|TRBV6-6
TGTGCCAGCAGTTTACAGGGGGACGGTGGCTACACCTTC
CASSLQGDGGYTF
>TRBD2|TRBJ2-7|15|-|TRBV28
TGTGCCAGCATTTCCGAGTTAGCGGGGGACGGGGAGCAGTACTTC
CASISELAGDGEQYF
>-|TRBJ2-1|13|-|TRBV5-6
TGTGCCAGCAGCTTGGGGGGCGACAATGAGCAGTTCTTC
CASSLGGDNEQFF
>-|TRBJ2-7|12|-|TRBV28
TGTGCCAGCAGGCTATGGGTTTACGAGCAGTACTTC
CASRLWVYEQYF
>-|TRBJ2-2|17|few|TRBV14
TGTGCCAGCAGCCAAGAGTGGGCCCCGGTTGAAACCGGGGAGCTGTTTTTT
CASSQEWAPVETGELFF
>-|TRBJ2-1|13|-|TRBV5-6
TGTGCCAGCAGCTTGGTCGGGTCTGGTGAGCAGTTCTTC
CASSLVGSGEQFF
>TRBD2|TRBJ2-1|15|-|TRBV7-9
TGTGCCAGCAGCGGGACTAGCGAGTCCTACAATGAGCAGTTCTTC
CASSGTSESYNEQFF
>-|TRBJ2-1|16|-|TRBV6-5
TGTGCCAGCAGTTACTCGGGCAGGGGAAGGCGAAATGAGCAGTTCTTC
CASSYSGRGRRNEQFF